The 27 T cell receptor beta chains below come from one sample, sequenced in a study of vaccination and CD4 T cells after COVID-19. The antigens for these receptors are not known. Sequencing of DNA taken from cultured CD4+ T cells relied on the Oncomine TCR Beta short-read assay. From the PCR reads, TCRdb called clonotypes with MiXCR, one entry per CDR3 protein. The sample includes more than 10,000 distinct CDR3 sequences, 76% of them seen just once. Indicated treatment: roughly 11-day PBMC culture with coronavirus spike peptide pools or control peptides (ViraFEST assay). The sequenced sample consisted of CD4+ T cells from blood, cultured in vitro. These receptors all come from a human donor who had recovered from COVID-19.

This clonotype showed up just a few times. The chain employs TRBV20-1 and TRBJ1-6; D remains unclear. The CDR3 contains 15 residues. Germline assignment: CDR1 DFQATT and CDR2 SNEGSKA (reference sequence). The V and J ends lost 0 bases and 7 bases respectively, with 13 bases between them. The chain's CDR3 is CSARDQWIGNSPLHF. The CDR3 nucleotides are TGCAGTGCTAGAGATCAATGGATCGGCAATTCACCCCTCCACTTT.

The table lists this clonotype with a count of one. The chain recombines TRBV10-3 with TRBJ1-2, with D perhaps TRBD1 (6 bases). Germline V gene sequence: CDR1 ENHRY, CDR2 SYGVKD. With 10 bases removed from V and 8 bases from J, the gap between germline ends came to 20 bases. This CDR3 contains 13 residues. This CDR3 reads CASAEQGPGGYTF. Here the CDR3 DNA reads TGTGCCAGCGCCGAACAGGGACCGGGCGGCTACACCTTC.

This chain uses TRBV10-3 with TRBJ1-6, with 9 bases lining up with TRBD1. J lost 7 bases, V lost 4 bases, and 2 bases had no gene match. The germline CDR1 and CDR2 sequences are ENHRY and SYGVKD. The CDR3 runs 14 residues. The CDR3 DNA is TGTGCCATCAGTGGAGACAGGGGGAATTCACCCCTCCACTTT. This codes for CAISGDRGNSPLHF.

This clonotype was seen only a few times. The chain joins TRBV20-1 to TRBJ2-1; 9 bases are a match to TRBD2. Trimming took 6 bases from V and 7 from J; bases not matched to a gene: 7. This CDR3 comprises 13 residues. Germline-derived CDR1 and CDR2 are DFQATT and SNEGSKA (reference sequence). The CDR3 is CSARVAGGNEQFF. The CDR3 DNA sequence: TGCAGTGCCAGGGTGGCGGGAGGGAATGAGCAGTTCTTC.

Only one count was recorded for this clonotype. This chain joins TRBV24-1 and TRBJ2-2; a weak D match, TRBD2 (5 bases). There are 15 residues in the CDR3. Trimming took off 2 bases at V and 6 bases at J, with 12 bases between the two ends. Germline CDR1 reads KGHDR; CDR2 reads SFDVKD. CDR3 sequence reads: CATSDWVGDPGELFF. DNA of the CDR3: TGTGCCACCAGTGATTGGGTGGGAGATCCCGGGGAGCTGTTTTTT.

The chain links TRBV6-2 or TRBV6-3 to TRBJ1-2; no clear D gene. CDR1 MNHEY and CDR2 SVGEGT come from the germline V gene. Deletions cut 2 bases from V and 4 bases from J, with 5 bases between. The CDR3 runs 12 residues. This CDR3 reads CASSYEVYGYTF. As DNA, the CDR3 is TGTGCCAGCAGTTACGAGGTCTATGGCTACACCTTC.

The V gene is TRBV28, the J gene TRBJ2-4, with D possibly matching TRBD1 (6 bases). Germline V gives CDR1 MDHEN, CDR2 SYDVKM. This CDR3 is 14 amino acids long. Trimming left V 5 bases short and J 1 base short, with 9 bases between. The CDR3 here is CASSRQAAKNIQYF. The CDR3 DNA follows: TGTGCCAGCAGTAGACAGGCCGCCAAAAACATTCAGTACTTC.

This chain links TRBV3-1 with TRBJ2-2; D possibly uses TRBD1 or TRBD2 (5 bases each). Germline values: CDR1 LGHDT, CDR2 YNNKEL (reference sequence). This CDR3 region has 16 residues. Trimming left V 3 bases short and J 3 bases short, with 14 bases between. CDR3 bases: TGTGCCAGCAGCCAGTGGGGGTCAAGAGACACCGGGGAGCTGTTTTTT. It specifies CASSQWGSRDTGELFF. Filled out from reference TRBV3-1 and TRBJ2-2, the complete variable domain reads DTAVSQTPKYLVTQMGNDKSIKCEQNLGHDTMYWYKQDSKKFLKIMFSYNNKELIINETVPNRFSPKSPDKAHLNLHINSLELGDSAVYFCASSQWGSRDTGELFFGEGSRLTVL.

The V gene is TRBV11-2, the J gene TRBJ1-2, with unresolved D. The CDR3 totals 13 residues. V was clipped by 3 bases and J by 2 bases, with 7 bases between them. Germline V lookup: CDR1 SGHAT, CDR2 FQNNGV. The DNA for the CDR3 is TGTGCCAGCAGCTTCGGCAGAAACTATGGCTACACCTTC. It codes for CASSFGRNYGYTF.

This clonotype came up a few times. V and J are TRBV20-1 and TRBJ2-5; D is uncertain. This CDR3 is built from 12 residues. Trimming stripped 8 bases from V and 2 bases from J, with 12 bases between. CDR1 and CDR2 from the germline V gene are DFQATT and SNEGSKA (reference sequence). This chain's CDR3 is CSPQRGQETQYF. The CDR3 region has the DNA TGCAGTCCACAGCGCGGACAAGAGACCCAGTACTTC.

The table lists this clonotype with a few counts. The chain couples TRBV7-8 to TRBJ1-2; the D gene is possibly TRBD1 (5 bases). The V gene's germline CDR1 is SGHVS and CDR2 FQNEAQ. The CDR3 spans 14 residues. Trimming stripped 5 bases from V and 2 bases from J, with 12 bases between. CDR3 sequence (DNA): TGTGCCAGCAGCAAGCAGGGTGGGAACTATGGCTACACCTTC. It encodes CASSKQGGNYGYTF.

V is TRBV20-1 and J is TRBJ2-2, with a tentative D call TRBD2 (7 bases). In germline, CDR1 is DFQATT, CDR2 SNEGSKA (reference sequence). The CDR3 is 13 residues long. In nucleotides, the CDR3 is TGCGTGGGGGGGGCGGGGAGCACCGGGGAGCTGTTTTTT. This translates into CVGGAGSTGELFF.

This clonotype was seen just once. CDR3 DNA sequence: TGTGCCAGCAGCTCTTACAGTGGTCAGCCCCAGCATTTT. This translates into CASSSYSGQPQHF. The chain couples TRBV7-9 to TRBJ1-5; no clear D. Trimming stripped 4 bases from V and 6 bases from J, with 10 bases between. Germline assignment: CDR1 SEHNR and CDR2 FQNEAQ (reference sequence). This CDR3 is 13 amino acids long. Complete variable domain (other parts from reference TRBV7-9 and TRBJ1-5): DTGVSQNPRHKITKRGQNVTFRCDPISEHNRLYWYRQTLGQGPEFLTYFQNEAQLEKSRLLSDRFSAERPKGSFSTLEIQRTEQGDSAMYLCASSSYSGQPQHFGDGTRLSIL.

The chain combines TRBV7-2 with TRBJ2-5; D gene unclear. V shed 4 bases and J shed 4 bases, with 13 bases lying between them. The germline CDR1 and CDR2 sequences are SGHTA and FQGNSA. CDR3 length equals 14 residues. The chain's CDR3 is CASSSRGLLETQYF. DNA of the CDR3: TGTGCCAGCAGCTCTAGAGGATTACTAGAGACCCAGTACTTC.

V is TRBV7-9 and J is TRBJ1-5; TRBD1 aligns across 9 bases. This CDR3 region has 14 residues. Trimming cost V 1 base and J 9 bases; bases outside gene matches: 4. Germline-derived CDR1 and CDR2 are SEHNR and FQNEAQ (reference sequence). In DNA, the CDR3 is TGTGCCAGCAGCTTAGGACAGGGGGTACGGCCCCAGCATTTT. Protein: CASSLGQGVRPQHF. Complete variable domain (other parts from reference TRBV7-9 and TRBJ1-5): DTGVSQNPRHKITKRGQNVTFRCDPISEHNRLYWYRQTLGQGPEFLTYFQNEAQLEKSRLLSDRFSAERPKGSFSTLEIQRTEQGDSAMYLCASSLGQGVRPQHFGDGTRLSIL.

The chain has TRBV7-2 and TRBJ1-2, with 8 bases that match TRBD1. The CDR3 sequence is 14 residues long. CDR1 and CDR2 from the germline V gene are SGHTA and FQGNSA. V lost 2 bases to trimming and J lost 6 bases; unmatched junction nucleotides: 5. The CDR3 region is CASSLKDRANGYTF. In DNA form, the CDR3 reads TGTGCCAGCAGCTTAAAGGACAGGGCTAATGGCTACACCTTC.

This clonotype was observed a handful of times. This sequence joins TRBV15 and TRBJ2-7; D remains ambiguous. Per germline, CDR1 LNHNV and CDR2 YYDKDF (reference sequence). The CDR3 has 15 residues. V was shortened by 0 bases and J by 5 bases, with 14 bases between the two germline ends. The CDR3 reads CATSRDLLGSNEQYF. Written as DNA, the CDR3 is TGTGCCACCAGCAGAGATCTGCTGGGTAGTAACGAGCAGTACTTC.

The J gene is TRBJ1-6, the V gene TRBV10-1; no clear D. The CDR3 consists of 13 residues. CDR1 is WNHNN, CDR2 SYGVQD, per germline (reference sequence). V was trimmed by 2 bases and J by 9 bases, leaving 8 bases between them. In DNA form, the CDR3 reads TGCGCCAGCAGTGAGGCCCGGCCTTCACCCCTCCACTTT. This codes for CASSEARPSPLHF.

The CDR3 DNA sequence: TGTGCCAGCAGCTCAATAGGCACCAACAATGAGCAGTTCTTC. Translation gives CASSSIGTNNEQFF. V is TRBV7-3 and J is TRBJ2-1; D unresolved. The CDR3 contains 14 residues. Germline V CDR1 and CDR2: SGHTA, FQGTGA. Between the trimmed V and J ends, which lost 4 bases and 5 bases, there was a span of 12 bases.

The genes are TRBV20-1 and TRBJ2-1, with a possible D match to TRBD2 (6 bases). V was trimmed by 8 bases and J by 4 bases, leaving 15 bases between them. Germline values: CDR1 DFQATT, CDR2 SNEGSKA (reference sequence). The CDR3 totals 13 residues. As DNA, the CDR3 is TGCAGTAAGATGGCGGGAAAGTACAATGAGCAGTTCTTC. Its protein product is CSKMAGKYNEQFF.

The chain has TRBV7-9 and TRBJ2-6, with D tentatively TRBD1 (6 bases). Germline values: CDR1 SEHNR, CDR2 FQNEAQ (reference sequence). Trimming cost V 0 bases and J 4 bases, with 16 bases left between them. The CDR3 is 18 amino acids. Here the CDR3 DNA reads TGTGCCAGCAGCTTAGCGATGCACAGGGATGGAGGGGCCAACGTCCTGACTTTC. Translated: CASSLAMHRDGGANVLTF. Complete variable domain (other parts from reference TRBV7-9 and TRBJ2-6): DTGVSQNPRHKITKRGQNVTFRCDPISEHNRLYWYRQTLGQGPEFLTYFQNEAQLEKSRLLSDRFSAERPKGSFSTLEIQRTEQGDSAMYLCASSLAMHRDGGANVLTFGAGSRLTVL.

This clonotype has more than one count but fewer than ten. The chain combines TRBV2 with TRBJ1-2; TRBD1 aligns across 11 bases. Unmatched junction bases numbered 3, after V lost 2 bases and J lost 4 bases. Germline V gene lookup returns CDR1 SNHLY and CDR2 FYNNEI. This CDR3 region has 15 residues. The chain's CDR3 is CASSEWGTGGYGYTF. DNA of the CDR3: TGTGCCAGCAGTGAATGGGGGACAGGGGGCTATGGCTACACCTTC.

By share of the sample, this clonotype is hyperexpanded. The rearrangement links TRBV4-1 to TRBJ1-2; perhaps TRBD1 as D (6 bases). Germline V CDR1 and CDR2: MGHRA, YSYEKL. The CDR3 is 14 amino acids. The V gene lost 1 base and the J gene lost 7 bases, with 13 bases spanning the gap. CDR3 in DNA: TGCGCCAGCAGCCAAGGGGCGGGGGCGGGTGGCTACACCTTC. Encoded protein: CASSQGAGAGGYTF.

The chain uses TRBV7-2 and TRBJ1-3; no firm D call. V was clipped by 4 bases and J by 3 bases, with 10 bases between them. The germline V gene has CDR1 SGHTA and CDR2 FQGNSA. The CDR3 spans 14 residues. This CDR3 reads CASSSALYGNTIYF. CDR3 DNA: TGTGCCAGCAGCTCCGCCTTATATGGAAACACCATATATTTT.

The V gene is TRBV7-2, the J gene TRBJ1-5, with 9 bases matching TRBD1. J was trimmed by 7 bases and V by 1 base; bases with no gene match: 8. The CDR3 length is 16 residues. Germline V CDR1 and CDR2: SGHTA, FQGNSA. CDR3 in DNA: TGTGCCAGCAGCTTAGGTGGGGACAGGGTTAACCAGCCCCAGCATTTT. Translating gives CASSLGGDRVNQPQHF.

This clonotype was detected only once. The chain employs TRBV20-1 and TRBJ2-2; 7 nucleotides match TRBD2. CDR1 is DFQATT, CDR2 SNEGSKA, per germline (reference sequence). V was clipped by 3 bases and J by 7 bases; unmatched bases: 8. This CDR3 has 14 amino acids. CDR3 sequence (DNA): TGCAGTGCTAGCGGTGGTTCGGGGGGCGGGGAGCTGTTTTTT. It yields the protein CSASGGSGGGELFF.

The gene calls are TRBV6-2 or TRBV6-3 and TRBJ1-2, with 9 bases matching TRBD1. Trimming cost V 6 bases and J 0 bases; bases outside gene matches: 5. The germline gives CDR1 MNHEY, CDR2 SVGEGT. CDR3 length: 15 residues. The CDR3, as DNA: TGTGCCAGCAGCAACCGGGACAGGGCTAACTATGGCTACACCTTC. Amino acids: CASSNRDRANYGYTF.